This T cell receptor beta chain originates from a study of shared clonotypes between healthy human individuals. Study-level results: In several donors, about 5% of naive CD4 clonotypes appeared in common. Deeper or shallower sequencing was expected to change how clonotypes are shared among donors.

As concerns this clone: Antigen unknown.

Positively selected for CCR7, the CD45RO-negative cells used as naive CD8 cells excluded terminally differentiated effector memory CD45RA+ cells. The junction had 10 bases not matched to a gene; V was cut back by 6 bases and J by 1 base. The germline gives CDR1 MNHEY, CDR2 SMNVEV (reference sequence). The length of the CDR3 is 17 residues. The protocol was immunoSEQ multiplex PCR, while the TCRdb copy is restricted to in-frame clones and leaves out a portion. The sample lists millions of clones, about 93% occurring once. V gene TRBV27 combines with J gene TRBJ2-5; TRBD2 matches 11 bases. Sample: naive CD8+ T cells from PBMCs. The source is a man aged 18 to 29 in good health. Some clones in this sample may be carry-over from other donors' samples. In nucleotides, the CDR3 is TGTGCCAGCAGCCCTAGCGGGAGGTGGGGGGGCCAAGAGACCCAGTACTTC. Translating it yields CASSPSGRWGGQETQYF.